This section outlines one T cell receptor (beta chain) sequence together with its context. Germline V gene sequence: CDR1 MGHRA, CDR2 YSYEKL. The CDR3 runs 16 residues. The data were obtained in a study of T cell clusters in autoimmune cytopenias. Multiplex touch-down PCR amplified TRB using TRB-A and TRB-B pools in one tube. From the multiplex PCR reads, TCRdb lists one entry per CDR3 protein and no DNA. The sample totals approximately 12,000 distinct CDR3 sequences. Each sample's input was around 250 ng genomic DNA, 35,000 to 40,000 genome equivalents. Separately, the same data were catalogued under a study of T cell repertoires in aging, cancer and after chemotherapy.

This TCR came from a human donor in good health. The chain carries TRBV4-1 and TRBJ1-1. Specimen: peripheral blood. This CDR3 reads CASSQVLTAMNTEAFF.